These 27 T cell receptor beta chains were sequenced from one sample in a study of T cells in Graves' hyperthyroidism and ophthalmopathy. RNA transcripts provided the source from which TCR beta CDR3 regions were amplified. A set of HTBI primers served as the primers for a first-round RT-PCR of the TCR CDR3. MiXCR was run by TCRdb on the multiplex PCR reads, yielding one entry per CDR3 protein. Among fewer than 350,000 distinct CDR3 sequences listed, roughly 20% were seen once. Sequences were obtained from blood. All receptors come from a man aged 45-65 years with Graves' ophthalmopathy.

This clonotype has a count of ten or more. This chain connects TRBV4-1 to TRBJ2-5, with 14 positions matching TRBD2. CDR3 length: 18 residues. Germline CDR1 and CDR2: MGHRA and YSYEKL. V lost 4 bases to trimming and J lost 4 bases; unmatched junction nucleotides: 11. The CDR3 nucleotides are TGCGCCAGCAGCCTAGAGGGACTAGCGGGAGTTGCGGCAGAGACCCAGTACTTC. Amino acid sequence: CASSLEGLAGVAAETQYF.

This chain uses TRBV5-1 with TRBJ2-5; D is unclear. CDR3 length equals 14 residues. Trimming took off 0 bases at V and 1 base at J, with 7 bases between the two ends. In germline, CDR1 is SGHRS, CDR2 YFSETQ. Here the CDR3 DNA reads TGCGCCAGCAGCTTGGGCATGGCCCAAGAGACCCAGTACTTC. Translating gives CASSLGMAQETQYF.

In this sample, this clonotype turned up many times. This chain joins TRBV28 and TRBJ1-2; the match to TRBD1 covers 9 bases. This CDR3 is built from 13 residues. With 5 bases clipped from V and 8 bases from J, the junction kept 6 bases outside the gene matches. CDR1 and CDR2 (germline): MDHEN, SYDVKM. The CDR3 here is CASSLQGQGGYTF. Here the CDR3 DNA reads TGTGCCAGCAGTCTACAGGGACAGGGAGGCTACACCTTC.

The rearrangement uses TRBV7-3 and TRBJ2-2; 7 bases line up with TRBD2. This CDR3 comprises 17 residues. V dropped 1 base and J dropped 5; count of bases not matched to a gene: 10. CDR1 SGHTA and CDR2 FQGTGA come from the germline V gene. The CDR3: CASSLSGGRGRTGELFF. The CDR3 DNA is TGTGCCAGCAGCTTAAGTGGCGGGAGAGGACGAACCGGGGAGCTGTTTTTT.

Ten or more counts support this clonotype. The chain carries TRBV7-2 and TRBJ2-3, with a weak D call TRBD2 (7 bases). The V and J ends lost 5 bases and 6 bases respectively, with 21 bases between them. CDR1 is SGHTA and CDR2 is FQGNSA in the germline V gene. This CDR3 region has 16 residues. This CDR3 reads CASSAQAGASHDTQYF. The CDR3, as DNA: TGTGCCAGCAGCGCCCAGGCGGGGGCGTCTCATGATACGCAGTATTTT.

This clonotype was picked up a small number of times. This chain links TRBV2 with TRBJ2-5; D possibly uses TRBD1 or TRBD2 (6 bases each). The CDR3 is 17 amino acids. The V end was cut by 0 bases, the J end by 4 bases, with 18 bases between. Germline assignment: CDR1 SNHLY and CDR2 FYNNEI. CDR3 region: CASSEALHGGLGETQYF. The CDR3 DNA reads TGTGCCAGCAGTGAAGCGCTTCACGGGGGCTTGGGAGAGACCCAGTACTTC.

This clonotype occurred many times. CDR3 residues: CAWSGTAGRYTF. The CDR3 nucleotides are TGTGCCTGGAGTGGGACCGCGGGCCGCTACACCTTC. The chain joins TRBV30 to TRBJ1-2; D not resolved. V was trimmed by 1 base and J by 9 bases, leaving 12 bases between them. Per germline, CDR1 GTSNPN and CDR2 SVGIG (reference sequence). There are 12 residues in the CDR3.

This clonotype was observed many times. The rearrangement joins TRBV3-1 to TRBJ1-2; D not certain. Trimming took 1 base from V and 11 from J, leaving 14 bases between them. CDR3 length equals 13 residues. Germline-derived CDR1 and CDR2 are LGHDT and YNNKEL (reference sequence). CDR3 in amino acids: CASSQGSQKRYTF. CDR3 DNA sequence: TGTGCCAGCAGCCAAGGTAGCCAGAAGAGGTACACCTTC.

This clonotype was observed a handful of times. This rearrangement joins TRBV6-1 to TRBJ2-3; TRBD1 matches 12 bases. Germline V gene sequence: CDR1 MNHNS, CDR2 SASEGT. There are 15 residues in the CDR3. Trimming at V came to 7 bases and at J to 2 bases, leaving 4 bases not matched to a gene. Here the CDR3 reads CASTGTGGLTDTQYF. The CDR3 nucleotides are TGTGCCAGCACAGGGACAGGGGGCCTCACAGATACGCAGTATTTT.

This clonotype was counted ten times or more. V gene TRBV20-1 combines with J gene TRBJ1-1; D remains ambiguous. Germline values: CDR1 DFQATT, CDR2 SNEGSKA (reference sequence). The CDR3 contains 13 residues. Trimming shortened V by 2 bases and J by 0 bases, and 7 bases separated the two germline ends. CDR3 in DNA: TGCAGTGCTAGAACAGTAATGAACACTGAAGCTTTCTTT. This sequence encodes CSARTVMNTEAFF.

CDR3 amino acids: CATSRDQGEVGETQYF. For the CDR3, the DNA is TGTGCCACCAGCAGAGATCAGGGGGAAGTCGGTGAGACCCAGTACTTC. The chain couples TRBV15 to TRBJ2-5; 7 bases are a match to TRBD1. The V segment lost 0 bases and the J segment 5 bases; nucleotides outside the gene matches: 9. CDR3 length equals 16 residues. Germline lookup yields CDR1 LNHNV and CDR2 YYDKDF (reference sequence).

This clonotype was counted ten times or more. The V and J genes are TRBV18 and TRBJ2-5, with D possibly being TRBD2 (6 bases). This CDR3 region has 15 residues. V was trimmed by 6 bases and J by 4 bases, leaving 18 bases between them. CDR1 is KGHSH and CDR2 is LQKENI in the germline V gene. The CDR3 DNA sequence: TGTGCCAGCTCGGCGGGACTTACTAAAGTAGAGACCCAGTACTTC. Protein sequence: CASSAGLTKVETQYF.

A note on this clonotype: One end of the junction does not line up with germline, which may come from a read error. This chain connects TRBV20-1 to TRBJ2-5; TRBD2 aligns across 9 bases. The CDR3 extends over 13 amino acids. CDR1 DFQATT and CDR2 SNEGSKA come from the germline V gene (reference sequence). Here the CDR3 reads CSARVLAGVGSDF. The DNA for the CDR3 is TGCAGTGCTAGGGTCTTAGCGGGAGTGGGTTCGGACTTC.

The rearrangement uses TRBV20-1 and TRBJ2-7, with D possibly TRBD1 on 5 matching bases. Trimming shortened V by 5 bases and J by 2 bases, and 13 bases separated the two germline ends. The CDR3 length is 13 residues. In germline, CDR1 is DFQATT, CDR2 SNEGSKA (reference sequence). DNA for the CDR3: TGCAGTGCTCAGGGCCCTTCGACCTACGAGCAGTACTTC. This gives the protein CSAQGPSTYEQYF.

The V gene is TRBV5-1, the J gene TRBJ2-1; 11 nucleotides align to TRBD2. The CDR3 covers 14 residues. Germline CDR1 reads SGHRS; CDR2 reads YFSETQ. V lost 3 bases to trimming and J lost 5 bases; unmatched junction nucleotides: 1. The CDR3 DNA is TGCGCCAGCAGCTATAGCGGGGGGGACAATGAGCAGTTCTTC. Translated: CASSYSGGDNEQFF.

This chain links TRBV24-1 with TRBJ2-1, with 9 bases fitting TRBD2. Germline loops: CDR1 KGHDR, CDR2 SFDVKD. This CDR3 is built from 18 residues. V lost 9 bases to trimming and J lost 2 bases; unmatched junction nucleotides: 16. Written as DNA, the CDR3 is TGTGCCACCGGCGGGGTTGGGGACCTAGCGGGAACCTACAATGAGCAGTTCTTC. Translation gives CATGGVGDLAGTYNEQFF.

This clonotype was counted at least ten times. This chain uses TRBV2 with TRBJ1-4, with TRBD1 as a possible D gene (5 bases). Germline V gene lookup returns CDR1 SNHLY and CDR2 FYNNEI. This CDR3 has 17 residues. V gave up 4 bases and J gave up 8 bases, with 23 bases separating them. The DNA of the CDR3 is TGTGCCAGCAGTGTTTCCCCCGACGGCAGGGCGGGGGAAAAACTGTTTTTT. Amino acid sequence: CASSVSPDGRAGEKLFF.

At least ten counts were recorded for this clonotype. The CDR3 bases are TGTGCCTGGAGGAGGTTTGTGCTCGAAGGCTACACCTTC. Amino acids: CAWRRFVLEGYTF. The rearrangement links TRBV30 to TRBJ1-2; no reliable D call. Trimming shortened V by 3 bases and J by 8 bases, and 16 bases separated the two germline ends. This CDR3 has 13 residues. Germline CDR1 GTSNPN, CDR2 SVGIG (reference sequence).

This sequence joins TRBV28 and TRBJ2-5; 7 nucleotides agree with TRBD2. This CDR3 is built from 15 residues. V dropped 6 bases and J dropped 4; count of bases not matched to a gene: 11. Germline V gene lookup returns CDR1 MDHEN and CDR2 SYDVKM. CDR3 nucleotide sequence: TGTGCCAGCAGCCCTAAGAGGGGACTACGAGAGACCCAGTACTTC. Translated, it gives CASSPKRGLRETQYF.

In its sample, this clonotype was seen a few times. This chain connects TRBV28 to TRBJ2-1; possible D gene TRBD1, 6 bases. CDR1 is MDHEN and CDR2 is SYDVKM in the germline V gene. Trimming cost V 3 bases and J 9 bases, with 18 bases left between them. This CDR3 is built from 15 residues. The CDR3 loop reads CASSLGLNRAGEQFF. The CDR3 DNA is TGTGCCAGCAGTTTGGGTCTCAACAGGGCGGGTGAGCAGTTCTTC.

Many counts were recorded for this clonotype. The V and J genes are TRBV11-2 and TRBJ2-7; a weak D match, TRBD2 (6 bases). V was shortened by 0 bases and J by 0 bases, with 12 bases between the two germline ends. The length of the CDR3 is 16 residues. Per germline, CDR1 SGHAT and CDR2 FQNNGV. CDR3 residues: CASSLEPGLYSYEQYF. The CDR3 DNA reads TGTGCCAGCAGCTTAGAGCCTGGACTATACTCCTACGAGCAGTACTTC.

On this clonotype itself: A single base separates this from a much larger clone, so it may be a read error. CDR3 nucleotide sequence: TGCGCCAGCAGCCCAAAACCTCTAGCGGGGCGCACAGGTACGCAGTATTTT. Its translation is CASSPKPLAGRTGTQYF. This chain uses TRBV5-1 with TRBJ2-3, with 9 bases matching TRBD2. The CDR3 has 17 amino acids. Germline V gene data show CDR1 as SGHRS and CDR2 as YFSETQ.

Only a few counts were recorded for this clonotype. This chain uses TRBV7-2 with TRBJ2-6; 10 bases align to TRBD1. Germline V lookup: CDR1 SGHTA, CDR2 FQGNSA. Unmatched junction bases numbered 5, after V lost 5 bases and J lost 1 base. The CDR3 is made up of 17 amino acids. CDR3 sequence (DNA): TGTGCCAGCAGCCCGGGACAGGGGAGGTCTGGGGCCAACGTCCTGACTTTC. Translation gives CASSPGQGRSGANVLTF. The full variable domain, with the rest looked up from reference TRBV7-2 and TRBJ2-6, is GAGVSQSPSNKVTEKGKDVELRCDPISGHTALYWYRQSLGQGLEFLIYFQGNSAPDKSGLPSDRFSAERTGGSVSTLTIQRTQQEDSAVYLCASSPGQGRSGANVLTFGAGSRLTVL.

This clonotype was detected ten times or more. This sequence joins TRBV5-1 and TRBJ2-1; D may be TRBD2 (5 bases). The CDR3 contains 16 residues. Deletions cut 0 bases from V and 2 bases from J, with 12 bases between. Germline V gene lookup returns CDR1 SGHRS and CDR2 YFSETQ. CDR3 sequence (DNA): TGCGCCAGCAGCTTGGGAGGTTCGGGGACCTACAATGAGCAGTTCTTC. It is translated as CASSLGGSGTYNEQFF.

This clonotype was counted between two and nine times. The chain has TRBV6-1 and TRBJ1-3; D remains ambiguous. The ends were cut back, 4 bases at V and 0 bases at J, with 7 bases in the middle. The CDR3 loop spans 14 amino acids. Looked up from germline, CDR1 is MNHNS and CDR2 is SASEGT. The CDR3 DNA follows: TGTGCCAGCAGTGCGGGCCCCTCTGGAAACACCATATATTTT. Protein sequence: CASSAGPSGNTIYF.

This chain joins TRBV10-3 and TRBJ2-3, with 7 bases lining up with TRBD2. Germline lookup yields CDR1 ENHRY and CDR2 SYGVKD. CDR3 length: 15 residues. Trimming took 7 bases from V and 2 from J; bases not matched to a gene: 9. As DNA, the CDR3 is TGTGCCATCACACCGGGCGGGAGCAACACAGATACGCAGTATTTT. This encodes CAITPGGSNTDTQYF.

This clonotype was detected a few times. The chain employs TRBV20-1 and TRBJ2-5, with a tentative D call TRBD1 (5 bases). This CDR3 has 13 residues. Germline V gene lookup returns CDR1 DFQATT and CDR2 SNEGSKA (reference sequence). Trimming cost V 1 base and J 5 bases, with 11 bases left between them. This CDR3 is CSARGRDRETQYF. CDR3 DNA sequence: TGCAGTGCTAGAGGCAGGGATCGGGAGACCCAGTACTTC.